This entry lists 16 T cell receptor beta chains sequenced from one sample in a study of T cells in Graves' hyperthyroidism and ophthalmopathy. RNA transcripts provided the source from which TCR beta CDR3 regions were amplified. A first-round RT-PCR of the TCR CDR3 used the HTBI primer set. MiXCR was run by TCRdb on the multiplex PCR reads, yielding one entry per CDR3 protein. The sample has roughly 380,000 distinct CDR3 sequences; about 18% are singletons. Sample: blood. The receptors come from a woman in her late teens or twenties with Graves' hyperthyroidism.

This clonotype has ten or more counts. CDR3 amino acids: CATSRDLAGSSYEQYF. The CDR3 DNA reads as TGTGCCACCAGCAGAGATCTGGCAGGGAGCTCCTACGAGCAGTACTTC. The chain links TRBV15 to TRBJ2-7; D may match TRBD1 or TRBD2 (5 bases each). The V gene's germline CDR1 is LNHNV and CDR2 YYDKDF (reference sequence). V lost 0 bases, J lost 0 bases, and 12 bases lay in between. The CDR3 has 16 residues.

The V and J genes are TRBV20-1 and TRBJ1-5, with 7 bases aligning to TRBD1. This CDR3 region has 11 residues. The germline V gene has CDR1 DFQATT and CDR2 SNEGSKA (reference sequence). Losses at the gene ends were 6 bases for V and 7 bases for J; bases not matched to a gene: 3. The CDR3, as DNA: TGCAGTGCCTACAGGGGCCAGCCCCAGCATTTT. Translated: CSAYRGQPQHF.

This clonotype was counted between two and nine times. The V and J genes are TRBV30 and TRBJ1-3; D call uncertain. CDR1 and CDR2 (germline): GTSNPN, SVGIG (reference sequence). Trimming pared 2 bases from V and 0 bases from J, leaving 11 bases between. This CDR3 contains 15 residues. DNA for the CDR3: TGTGCCTGGAGTAGAGTGGGCTACTCTGGAAACACCATATATTTT. This codes for CAWSRVGYSGNTIYF. The entire variable domain, with the rest obtained from reference TRBV30 and TRBJ1-3, is as follows: SQTIHQWPATLVQPVGSPLSLECTVEGTSNPNLYWYRQAAGRGLQLLFYSVGIGQISSEVPQNLSASRPQDRQFILSSKKLLLSDSGFYLCAWSRVGYSGNTIYFGEGSWLTVV.

The rearrangement uses TRBV20-1 and TRBJ1-6; D call uncertain. The CDR3 is made up of 10 amino acids. The germline V and J ends were trimmed by 3 bases and 14 bases, with 8 bases remaining between them. CDR1 is DFQATT and CDR2 is SNEGSKA in the germline V gene (reference sequence). CDR3 DNA sequence: TGCAGTGCTAGTACGTTCACCCTCCACTTT. Its translation: CSASTFTLHF.

V and J are TRBV11-2 and TRBJ2-5; 9 bases align to TRBD1. The CDR3 is made up of 17 amino acids. The germline CDR1 and CDR2 sequences are SGHAT and FQNNGV. J gave up 5 bases and V 3 bases, and 13 bases lay outside the gene matches. CDR3 coding DNA: TGTGCCAGCAGCTTCGGGGCCGGGACAGGGAACGGCGAGACCCAGTACTTC. It encodes CASSFGAGTGNGETQYF.

This clonotype was observed at least ten times. The rearrangement uses TRBV6-1 and TRBJ2-7, with D maybe TRBD1 (6 bases). V lost 2 bases and J 6 bases, leaving 14 bases between the germline ends. This CDR3 is 14 amino acids long. Germline values: CDR1 MNHNS, CDR2 SASEGT. CDR3 residues: CASSERTEGVEQYF. The DNA for the CDR3 is TGTGCCAGCAGTGAACGGACAGAGGGAGTCGAGCAGTACTTC.

This clonotype occurred many times. This CDR3 is CSASLAGGKETQYF. In DNA, the CDR3 is TGCAGTGCTAGTTTAGCGGGGGGGAAAGAGACCCAGTACTTC. This chain connects TRBV20-1 to TRBJ2-5; 11 nucleotides line up with TRBD2. V gave up 3 bases and J gave up 3 bases; unmatched junction bases: 3. The CDR3 totals 14 residues. Germline CDR1 DFQATT, CDR2 SNEGSKA (reference sequence).

This clonotype was counted many times. The chain couples TRBV7-2 to TRBJ2-5; TRBD1 matches 7 bases. Germline CDR1 and CDR2: SGHTA and FQGNSA. V lost 0 bases to trimming and J lost 1 base; unmatched junction nucleotides: 2. The CDR3 is 15 residues long. The CDR3 here is CASSLAGTAQETQYF. The CDR3 DNA reads TGTGCCAGCAGCTTAGCCGGGACAGCCCAAGAGACCCAGTACTTC.

This clonotype was counted at least ten times. This chain connects TRBV5-1 to TRBJ1-3; tentative D call: TRBD1 (6 bases). The CDR3 length is 16 residues. Per germline, CDR1 SGHRS and CDR2 YFSETQ. Trimming removed 3 bases at V and 2 bases at J, with 15 bases between. The CDR3 nucleotides read TGCGCCAGCAGCTCCCGACCCGACAGGACTGGAAACACCATATATTTT. Translating gives CASSSRPDRTGNTIYF.

This clonotype has ten or more counts. The chain carries TRBV11-2 and TRBJ1-2; 8 positions match TRBD1. This CDR3 contains 16 residues. The germline V gene has CDR1 SGHAT and CDR2 FQNNGV. Trimming at V came to 0 bases and at J to 2 bases, leaving 5 bases not matched to a gene. The CDR3 coding sequence is TGTGCCAGCAGCTTAGAACAGGGGGTGCGGAACTATGGCTACACCTTC. Translating gives CASSLEQGVRNYGYTF.

The chain has TRBV2 and TRBJ1-5; D is ambiguous. The CDR3 totals 14 residues. Germline V gene sequence: CDR1 SNHLY, CDR2 FYNNEI. With 1 base removed from V and 0 bases from J, the gap between germline ends came to 4 bases. The CDR3 bases are TGTGCCAGCAGTGAAGGTTATAGCAATCAGCCCCAGCATTTT. It encodes CASSEGYSNQPQHF.

This clonotype was observed many times. The J gene is TRBJ1-3, the V gene TRBV12-5; 7 bases line up with TRBD1. CDR1 is LGHNT and CDR2 is FRNRAP in the germline V gene. This CDR3 has 15 residues. V shed 1 base and J 2 bases; nucleotides not matched to a gene: 2. CDR3 bases: TGTGCTAGTGGTTTGGGAGGGACAGCTGGAAACACCATATATTTT. Amino acids: CASGLGGTAGNTIYF.

The rearrangement joins TRBV28 to TRBJ2-7, with 7 bases matching TRBD2. In germline, CDR1 is MDHEN, CDR2 SYDVKM. The CDR3 runs 16 residues. Trimming took 4 bases from V and 9 from J; bases not matched to a gene: 18. DNA for the CDR3: TGTGCCAGCAGTTCCCCCCCGCCTCGGGCGGGGGAGGGGCAGTACTTC. It codes for CASSSPPPRAGEGQYF. The full variable domain, completed using reference TRBV28 and TRBJ2-7, is DVKVTQSSRYLVKRTGEKVFLECVQDMDHENMFWYRQDPGLGLRLIYFSYDVKMKEKGDIPEGYSVSREKKERFSLILESASTNQTSMYLCASSSPPPRAGEGQYFGPGTRLTVT.

There are many counts of this clonotype. The chain carries TRBV6-5 and TRBJ2-7; either TRBD1 or TRBD2 may supply D (5 bases each). From germline, CDR1 is MNHEY and CDR2 SVGAGI. V lost 8 bases to trimming and J lost 5 bases, with 19 bases between them. The CDR3 is made up of 14 amino acids. CDR3 in amino acids: CASGQTGTTDEQYF. The CDR3 DNA reads TGTGCCAGCGGACAAACCGGGACGACAGACGAGCAGTACTTC.

Ten or more counts support this clonotype. The chain carries TRBV29-1 and TRBJ1-2; D is uncertain. V lost 7 bases to trimming and J lost 0 bases, with 6 bases between them. The CDR3 is 11 amino acids. Germline V gene sequence: CDR1 SQVTM, CDR2 ANQGSEA. CDR3 residues: CSAKTNYGYTF. In nucleotides, the CDR3 is TGCAGCGCCAAAACTAACTATGGCTACACCTTC.

This chain links TRBV20-1 with TRBJ2-5; 9 positions agree with TRBD2. The V gene end was trimmed by 0 bases and the J gene end by 2 bases; junction bases not matched to a gene: 7. The CDR3 loop spans 16 amino acids. Germline lookup yields CDR1 DFQATT and CDR2 SNEGSKA (reference sequence). CDR3 nucleotides: TGCAGTGCTAGAGATCTGGGCGGGGGGGATCAAGAGACCCAGTACTTC. Residues: CSARDLGGGDQETQYF.